The 7 T cell receptor beta chains in this list originate from one sample, sequenced in a study of blood T cell repertoires in COVID-19. Data came from immunoSEQ multiplex PCR; TCRdb stores just in-frame clones and leaves some out. The sample lists 60,000 to 100,000 clones, about 87% occurring once. The sample consisted of peripheral blood. The receptors come from a middle-aged man with active COVID-19.

The V gene is TRBV29-1, the J gene TRBJ1-1; 11 bases agree with TRBD1. With V trimmed by 3 bases and J by 7 bases, 10 bases remained unmatched. The CDR3 is 15 residues long. In germline, CDR1 is SQVTM, CDR2 ANQGSEA. The CDR3 reads CSVDSLGQGAVEAFF. In nucleotides, the CDR3 is TGCAGCGTTGATTCACTCGGACAGGGGGCAGTTGAAGCTTTCTTT.

This clone occurred a few times. The chain is built from TRBV12-3 or TRBV12-4 and TRBJ1-1; no reliable D call. The V and J ends lost 6 bases and 5 bases respectively, with 7 bases between them. The CDR3 is 11 residues long. The CDR3 here is CASSPLTEAFF. The DNA for the CDR3 is TGTGCCAGCAGCCCCCTGACTGAAGCTTTCTTT.

This chain uses TRBV10-3 with TRBJ1-1, with 9 bases that match TRBD1. Looked up from germline, CDR1 is ENHRY and CDR2 is SYGVKD. V dropped 6 bases and J dropped 3; count of bases not matched to a gene: 14. CDR3 length: 17 amino acids. This CDR3 is CAIRETGGSFMDTEAFF. In nucleotides, the CDR3 is TGTGCCATCAGAGAGACAGGGGGATCTTTCATGGACACTGAAGCTTTCTTT.

The V gene is TRBV5-1, the J gene TRBJ2-3; 8 nucleotides agree with TRBD1. The germline V gene encodes CDR1 SGHRS and CDR2 YFSETQ. Trimming removed 4 bases from V and 6 bases from J; junction bases left unmatched: 7. CDR3 length equals 14 residues. The CDR3 DNA follows: TGCGCCAGCAGCCCAGGGGGCATGTCTGATACGCAGTATTTT. This gives the protein CASSPGGMSDTQYF.

The chain couples TRBV7-3 to TRBJ2-5, with TRBD2 matching 7 bases. There are 15 residues in the CDR3. V gave up 4 bases and J gave up 2 bases; unmatched junction bases: 7. Per the germline V gene, CDR1 is SGHTA and CDR2 is FQGTGA. The CDR3 loop is CASSSSGGKQETQYF. In DNA form, the CDR3 reads TGTGCCAGCAGCTCTAGCGGCGGGAAGCAAGAGACCCAGTACTTC.

This sequence joins TRBV5-1 and TRBJ2-7; possible D gene TRBD1, 6 bases. This CDR3 is built from 16 residues. CDR1 SGHRS and CDR2 YFSETQ come from the germline V gene. The V and J ends lost 0 bases and 3 bases respectively, with 16 bases between them. CDR3 protein: CASSLGGAGVSYEQYF. The CDR3 region has the DNA TGCGCCAGCAGCTTGGGAGGGGCAGGGGTTAGCTACGAGCAGTACTTC.

The CDR3 sequence: CASGRGRDQPQHF. The CDR3 coding sequence is TGTGCTAGTGGCCGAGGGCGGGATCAGCCCCAGCATTTT. V and J are TRBV12-5 and TRBJ1-5, with D unresolved. The V end lost 6 bases, the J end lost 5 bases, and 11 bases lay between the germline ends. CDR1 and CDR2 from the germline V gene are LGHNT and FRNRAP. The CDR3 loop spans 13 amino acids.